In this sample, the clone carrying this TCR beta chain turned up many times. Its antigen is currently unknown. The sample originates from a study of neurological immune-mediated disorders. Study as a whole: Of the approximately 35 patients who had multiple sclerosis, about 30 had the relapsing-remitting form and 3 had the secondary progressive form. Study-wide results and caveats: CDR3 amino acid sequences found in expanded clones were never shared across subjects, suggesting private repertoires in all groups.

TCRdb reprocessed the 5' RACE reads with MiXCR, giving one entry per CDR3 protein. Of tens of thousands of distinct CDR3 sequences listed, 3.5% to 5% are singletons. Germline V gene data show CDR1 as SGHRS and CDR2 as YFSETQ. This CDR3 is built from 15 residues. The ends were cut back, 4 bases at V and 0 bases at J, with 11 bases in the middle. The rearrangement links TRBV5-1 to TRBJ2-1; no clear D. This TCR was sampled from a man aged 25 to 40 with multiple sclerosis. The sequencing input was PBMCs. CDR3 DNA: TGCGCCAGCAGCCTAGTTGATACCTCCTACAATGAGCAGTTCTTC. Encoded protein: CASSLVDTSYNEQFF.